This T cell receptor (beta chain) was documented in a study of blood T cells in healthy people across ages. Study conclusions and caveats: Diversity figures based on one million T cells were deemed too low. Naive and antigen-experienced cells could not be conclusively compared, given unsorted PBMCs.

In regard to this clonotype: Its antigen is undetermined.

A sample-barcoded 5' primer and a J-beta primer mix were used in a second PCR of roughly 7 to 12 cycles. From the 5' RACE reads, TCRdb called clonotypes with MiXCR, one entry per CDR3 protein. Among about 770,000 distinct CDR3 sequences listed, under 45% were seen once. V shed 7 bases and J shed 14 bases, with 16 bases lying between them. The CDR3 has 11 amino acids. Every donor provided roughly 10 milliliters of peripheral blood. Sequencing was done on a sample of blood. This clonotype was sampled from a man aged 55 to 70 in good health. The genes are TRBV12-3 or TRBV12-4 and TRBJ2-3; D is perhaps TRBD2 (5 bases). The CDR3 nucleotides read TGTGCCAGCAAGAGCGGAACAGCGACGTATTTT. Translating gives CASKSGTATYF.